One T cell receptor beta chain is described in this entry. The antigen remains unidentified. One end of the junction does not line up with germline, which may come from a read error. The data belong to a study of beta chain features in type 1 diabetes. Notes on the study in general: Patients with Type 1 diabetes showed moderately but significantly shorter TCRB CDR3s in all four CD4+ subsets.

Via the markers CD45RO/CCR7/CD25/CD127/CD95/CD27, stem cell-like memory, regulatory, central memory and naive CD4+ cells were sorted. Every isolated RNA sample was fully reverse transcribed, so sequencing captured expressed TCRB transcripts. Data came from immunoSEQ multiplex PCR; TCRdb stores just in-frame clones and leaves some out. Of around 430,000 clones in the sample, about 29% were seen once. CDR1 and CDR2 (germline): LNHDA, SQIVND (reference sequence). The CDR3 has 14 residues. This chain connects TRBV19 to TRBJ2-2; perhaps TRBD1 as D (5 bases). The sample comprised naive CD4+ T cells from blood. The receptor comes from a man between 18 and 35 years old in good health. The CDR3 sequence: CASSVDRGTGELFF. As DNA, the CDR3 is TGTGCCAGTAGTGTAGACAGAGGAACCGGGGAGCTGTTTTTT.